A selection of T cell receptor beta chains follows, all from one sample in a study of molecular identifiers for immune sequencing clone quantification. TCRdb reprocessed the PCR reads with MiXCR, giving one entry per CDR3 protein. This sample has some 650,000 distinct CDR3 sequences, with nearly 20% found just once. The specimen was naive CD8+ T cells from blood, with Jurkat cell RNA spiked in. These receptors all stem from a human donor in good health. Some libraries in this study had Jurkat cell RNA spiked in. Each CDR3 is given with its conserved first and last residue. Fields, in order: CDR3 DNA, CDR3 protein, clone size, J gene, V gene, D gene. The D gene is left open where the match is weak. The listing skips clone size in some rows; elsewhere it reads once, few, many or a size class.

cdr3_nt: TGTGCCAGTAGTATGGGTTACAGGGACACATCTGGAAACACCATATATTTT; cdr3_aa: CASSMGYRDTSGNTIYF; clone_size: few; j_call: TRBJ1-3; v_call: TRBV19; d_call: NA
cdr3_nt: TGCAGTGCTAGCACAGACAGGGAAGAGACCCAGTACTTC; cdr3_aa: CSASTDREETQYF; clone_size: few; j_call: TRBJ2-5; v_call: TRBV20-1; d_call: TRBD1
cdr3_nt: TGTGCCAGCAGCCCTAGGGGCGCCGTTACAGATACGCAGTATTTT; cdr3_aa: CASSPRGAVTDTQYF; clone_size: many; j_call: TRBJ2-3; v_call: TRBV12-3/TRBV12-4; d_call: NA
cdr3_nt: TGCAGTGCGGAATGGCGGTCTAGGTACGAGCAGTACTTC; cdr3_aa: CSAEWRSRYEQYF; clone_size: many; j_call: TRBJ2-7; v_call: TRBV20-1; d_call: NA
cdr3_nt: TGTGCCAGCAGCTTAGTGTACCCCAACTATGGCTACACCTTC; cdr3_aa: CASSLVYPNYGYTF; clone_size: many; j_call: TRBJ1-2; v_call: TRBV7-8; d_call: NA
cdr3_nt: TGTGCCAGCAGCGCCCGGACTAGCGGGAGCACAGATACGCAGTATTTT; cdr3_aa: CASSARTSGSTDTQYF; clone_size: many; j_call: TRBJ2-3; v_call: TRBV9; d_call: TRBD2
cdr3_nt: TGCAGTGCTAGAGGCAGATTAGCGGGGCCCCATGAGCAGTTCTTC; cdr3_aa: CSARGRLAGPHEQFF; clone_size: NA; j_call: TRBJ2-1; v_call: TRBV20-1; d_call: TRBD2
cdr3_nt: TGTGCCAGCAGCCCGGCGGGATTACGGAAGGGGGAGCAGTACTTC; cdr3_aa: CASSPAGLRKGEQYF; clone_size: few; j_call: TRBJ2-7; v_call: TRBV12-3/TRBV12-4; d_call: NA
cdr3_nt: TGTGCCAGCAGTGAATCGGCCTCGCCGAACACAGATACGCAGTATTTT; cdr3_aa: CASSESASPNTDTQYF; clone_size: many; j_call: TRBJ2-3; v_call: TRBV2; d_call: NA
cdr3_nt: TGTGCCAGCAGTGAAGTATCGGCTAGCGGGTACACTGCAGATACGCAGTATTTT; cdr3_aa: CASSEVSASGYTADTQYF; clone_size: many; j_call: TRBJ2-3; v_call: TRBV2; d_call: TRBD2
cdr3_nt: TGCAGCGTTCCGTCCGGGAACACCGGGGAGCTGTTTTTT; cdr3_aa: CSVPSGNTGELFF; clone_size: many; j_call: TRBJ2-2; v_call: TRBV29-1; d_call: NA
cdr3_nt: TGTGCCACCAAGGCGGACGGATTCTATGGCTACACCTTC; cdr3_aa: CATKADGFYGYTF; clone_size: once; j_call: TRBJ1-2; v_call: TRBV7-9; d_call: NA
cdr3_nt: TGTGCCAGCAGTCAAGGGGGCGAGCCCCAGCATTTT; cdr3_aa: CASSQGGEPQHF; clone_size: NA; j_call: TRBJ1-5; v_call: TRBV27; d_call: TRBD1
cdr3_nt: TGCGCCAGCAGCCAAATTCCATCGGGGTACGAAAAACTGTTTTTT; cdr3_aa: CASSQIPSGYEKLFF; clone_size: NA; j_call: TRBJ1-4; v_call: TRBV4-3; d_call: NA
cdr3_nt: TGTGCCTCCCAACCCGGGGGAAACACCGGGGAGCTGTTTTTT; cdr3_aa: CASQPGGNTGELFF; clone_size: NA; j_call: TRBJ2-2; v_call: TRBV30; d_call: NA
cdr3_nt: TGTGCCAGCAGTCCAGGCCCCGGGACCCAGAGGACCTACGAGCAGTACTTC; cdr3_aa: CASSPGPGTQRTYEQYF; clone_size: many; j_call: TRBJ2-7; v_call: TRBV27; d_call: NA
cdr3_nt: TGTGCCAGCAGCTTGGGGGAACGACACGAGCAGTACTTC; cdr3_aa: CASSLGERHEQYF; clone_size: NA; j_call: TRBJ2-7; v_call: TRBV11-3; d_call: NA
cdr3_nt: TGTGCCAGCAGCTCGACTAGCGGGCCCCTCCTCTACAATGAGCAGTTCTTC; cdr3_aa: CASSSTSGPLLYNEQFF; clone_size: few; j_call: TRBJ2-1; v_call: TRBV11-2; d_call: TRBD2
cdr3_nt: TGCAGCGTTGAAGAAACAGGGTGGGGCTATGGCTACACCTTC; cdr3_aa: CSVEETGWGYGYTF; clone_size: few; j_call: TRBJ1-2; v_call: TRBV29-1; d_call: NA
cdr3_nt: TGTGCCAGCAGTTTGTCGGCAGGGAATCGCCACGAGCAGTACTTC; cdr3_aa: CASSLSAGNRHEQYF; clone_size: NA; j_call: TRBJ2-7; v_call: TRBV27; d_call: NA
cdr3_nt: TGTGCCAGCAGCGTAGCTGAGCTGGGCGAGCAGTACTTC; cdr3_aa: CASSVAELGEQYF; clone_size: NA; j_call: TRBJ2-7; v_call: TRBV9; d_call: NA
cdr3_nt: TGCAGTGCTCGCGGACTAGCGGGGGCTTTGAACGAGCAGTACTTC; cdr3_aa: CSARGLAGALNEQYF; clone_size: few; j_call: TRBJ2-7; v_call: TRBV20-1; d_call: TRBD2
cdr3_nt: TGTGCCAGCAGTTACCGTGGGACCGTGTACGAGCAGTACTTC; cdr3_aa: CASSYRGTVYEQYF; clone_size: many; j_call: TRBJ2-7; v_call: TRBV27; d_call: NA
cdr3_nt: TGTGCCAGCAGCTTTACGGGGGGGCGAGGAGATACGCAGTATTTT; cdr3_aa: CASSFTGGRGDTQYF; clone_size: few; j_call: TRBJ2-3; v_call: TRBV3-1; d_call: TRBD2
cdr3_nt: TGTGCCAGCAGGGTGGAGGAGGGGCTCATGAACACTGAAGCTTTCTTT; cdr3_aa: CASRVEEGLMNTEAFF; clone_size: many; j_call: TRBJ1-1; v_call: TRBV5-5; d_call: NA
cdr3_nt: TGCGCCAGCAGCCAAGAGACAGGGGGCGGCTACGAGCAGTACTTC; cdr3_aa: CASSQETGGGYEQYF; clone_size: few; j_call: TRBJ2-7; v_call: TRBV4-1; d_call: TRBD1
cdr3_nt: TGCAGTGCTAGGATTCCCAGGGGGATAGAAGCGTACGAGCAGTACTTC; cdr3_aa: CSARIPRGIEAYEQYF; clone_size: few; j_call: TRBJ2-7; v_call: TRBV20-1; d_call: TRBD1